This entry is about one T cell receptor (beta chain). V lost 0 bases to trimming and J lost 5 bases; unmatched junction nucleotides: 7. There are 16 residues in the CDR3. Per germline, CDR1 SGHNT and CDR2 YYREEE (reference sequence). These data belong to a study of blood T cell repertoires in COVID-19. The method was immunoSEQ multiplex PCR; TCRdb's version includes in-frame clones alone and lacks a portion of them. The sample lists fewer than 20,000 clones; 80% to 90% were seen once. The chain carries TRBV5-4 and TRBJ2-2, with 7 bases fitting TRBD1. Sequenced sample: peripheral blood. This receptor was identified in a human donor with active COVID-19. The donor label of this sample is uncertain. The CDR3 DNA sequence: TGTGCCAGCAGCTTGGATCCGGGACAGCCTACCGGGGAGCTGTTTTTT. Translation gives CASSLDPGQPTGELFF.